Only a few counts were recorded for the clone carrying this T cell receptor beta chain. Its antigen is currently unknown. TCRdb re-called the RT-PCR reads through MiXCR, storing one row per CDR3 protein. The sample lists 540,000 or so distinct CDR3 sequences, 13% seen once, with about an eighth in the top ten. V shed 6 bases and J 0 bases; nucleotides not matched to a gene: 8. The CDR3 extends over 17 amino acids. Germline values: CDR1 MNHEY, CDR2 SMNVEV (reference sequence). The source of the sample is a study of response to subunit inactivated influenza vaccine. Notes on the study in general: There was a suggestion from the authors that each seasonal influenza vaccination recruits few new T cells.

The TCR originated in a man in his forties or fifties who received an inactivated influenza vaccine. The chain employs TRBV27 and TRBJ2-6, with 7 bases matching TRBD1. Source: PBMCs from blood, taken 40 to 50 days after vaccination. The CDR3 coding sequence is TGTGCCAGCAGCCGACGGGACAGTATCTCTGGGGCCAACGTCCTGACTTTC. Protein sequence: CASSRRDSISGANVLTF. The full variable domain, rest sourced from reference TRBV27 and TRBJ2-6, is EAQVTQNPRYLITVTGKKLTVTCSQNMNHEYMSWYRQDPGLGLRQIYYSMNVEVTDKGDVPEGYKVSRKEKRNFPLILESPSPNQTSLYFCASSRRDSISGANVLTFGAGSRLTVL.